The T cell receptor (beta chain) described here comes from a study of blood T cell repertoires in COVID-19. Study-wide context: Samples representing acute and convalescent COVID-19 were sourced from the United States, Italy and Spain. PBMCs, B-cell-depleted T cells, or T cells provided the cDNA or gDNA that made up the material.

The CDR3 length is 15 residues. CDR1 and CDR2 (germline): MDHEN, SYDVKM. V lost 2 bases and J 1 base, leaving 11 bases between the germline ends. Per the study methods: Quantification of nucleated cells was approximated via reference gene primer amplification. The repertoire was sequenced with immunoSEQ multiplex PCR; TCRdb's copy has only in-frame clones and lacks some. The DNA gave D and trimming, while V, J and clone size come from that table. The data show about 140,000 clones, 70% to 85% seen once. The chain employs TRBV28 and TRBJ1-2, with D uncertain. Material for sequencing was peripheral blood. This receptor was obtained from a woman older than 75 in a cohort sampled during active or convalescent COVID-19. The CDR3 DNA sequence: TGTGCCAGCAGTTTAATGGGAGGAGGTAACTATGGCTACACCTTC. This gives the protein CASSLMGGGNYGYTF.